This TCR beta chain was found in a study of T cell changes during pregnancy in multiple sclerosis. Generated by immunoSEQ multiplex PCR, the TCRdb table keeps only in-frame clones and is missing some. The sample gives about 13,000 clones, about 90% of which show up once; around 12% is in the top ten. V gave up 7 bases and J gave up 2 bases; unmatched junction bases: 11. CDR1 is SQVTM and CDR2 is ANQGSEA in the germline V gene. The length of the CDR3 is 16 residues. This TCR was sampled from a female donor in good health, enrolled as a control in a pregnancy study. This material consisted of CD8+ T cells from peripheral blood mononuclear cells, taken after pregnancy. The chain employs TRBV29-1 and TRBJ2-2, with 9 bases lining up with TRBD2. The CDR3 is CSALSAGGFNTGELFF. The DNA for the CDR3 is TGCAGCGCTCTAAGCGCGGGGGGGTTCAACACCGGGGAGCTGTTTTTT.